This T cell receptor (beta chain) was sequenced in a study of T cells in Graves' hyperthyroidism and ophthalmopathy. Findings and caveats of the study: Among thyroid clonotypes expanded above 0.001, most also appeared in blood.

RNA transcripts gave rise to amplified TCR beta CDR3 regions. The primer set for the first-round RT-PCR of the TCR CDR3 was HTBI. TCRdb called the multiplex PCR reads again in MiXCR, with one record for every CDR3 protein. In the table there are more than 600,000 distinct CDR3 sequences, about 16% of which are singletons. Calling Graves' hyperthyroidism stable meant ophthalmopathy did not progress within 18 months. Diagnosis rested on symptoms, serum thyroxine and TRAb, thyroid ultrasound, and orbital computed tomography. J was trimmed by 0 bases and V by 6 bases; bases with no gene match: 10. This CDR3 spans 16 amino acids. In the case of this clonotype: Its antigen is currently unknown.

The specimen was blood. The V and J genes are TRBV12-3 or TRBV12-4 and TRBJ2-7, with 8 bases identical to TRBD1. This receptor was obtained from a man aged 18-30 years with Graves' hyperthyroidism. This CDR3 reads CASSSTLGQGSYEQYF. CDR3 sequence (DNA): TGTGCCAGCAGCTCCACCCTCGGACAGGGCTCCTACGAGCAGTACTTC.